Shown below are 22 T cell receptor beta chains from a single sample sequenced in a study of T cells in Graves' hyperthyroidism and ophthalmopathy. The source material, RNA transcripts, was used to amplify TCR beta CDR3 regions. Initially, a first-round RT-PCR of the TCR CDR3 employed the HTBI primer set. From the multiplex PCR reads, TCRdb called clonotypes with MiXCR, one entry per CDR3 protein. The data contain fewer than 450,000 distinct CDR3 sequences, roughly 15% of them singletons. The sequencing input was blood. Every receptor here comes from a woman in her twenties or thirties with Graves' hyperthyroidism that later progressed to Graves' ophthalmopathy.

A few counts support this clonotype. V gene TRBV20-1 combines with J gene TRBJ2-1; D may be TRBD2 (5 bases). The germline V and J ends were trimmed by 3 bases and 0 bases, with 9 bases remaining between them. Germline V lookup: CDR1 DFQATT, CDR2 SNEGSKA (reference sequence). The CDR3 extends over 14 amino acids. CDR3 sequence reads: CSARIGSSYNEQFF. The CDR3 DNA sequence: TGCAGTGCTAGGATTGGGAGCTCCTACAATGAGCAGTTCTTC.

CDR3 DNA: TGCAGTGCTCAACGGGCCCAATTTTGGGATTTACCCAGCTCTGGGGCCAACGTCCTGACTTTC. It yields the protein CSAQRAQFWDLPSSGANVLTF. The rearrangement joins TRBV20-1 to TRBJ2-6; D unresolved. The CDR3 spans 21 residues. With 5 bases removed from V and 0 bases from J, the gap between germline ends came to 29 bases. Germline values: CDR1 DFQATT, CDR2 SNEGSKA (reference sequence).

This clonotype was seen at least ten times. The CDR3 is CASSPTLERAVTDTQYF. Written as DNA, the CDR3 is TGTGCCAGCAGTCCGACCCTTGAGCGGGCCGTCACAGATACGCAGTATTTT. The rearrangement uses TRBV28 and TRBJ2-3; perhaps TRBD2 as D (6 bases). The CDR3 consists of 17 residues. The V and J ends lost 5 bases and 2 bases respectively, with 20 bases between them. Germline V gene data show CDR1 as MDHEN and CDR2 as SYDVKM.

This clonotype appeared a few times. The J gene is TRBJ2-1, the V gene TRBV4-2; 8 bases align to TRBD2. The CDR3 covers 16 residues. CDR1 LGHNA and CDR2 YNFKEQ come from the germline V gene. With V trimmed by 0 bases and J by 3 bases, 4 bases remained unmatched. The CDR3 sequence is CASSQDLLAGYNEQFF. The CDR3 DNA sequence: TGTGCCAGCAGCCAAGATCTCCTAGCGGGCTACAATGAGCAGTTCTTC.

This clonotype showed up many times. The V gene is TRBV19, the J gene TRBJ2-6; 8 nucleotides match TRBD1. CDR1 LNHDA and CDR2 SQIVND come from the germline V gene (reference sequence). Unmatched junction bases numbered 10, after V lost 3 bases and J lost 3 bases. The CDR3 consists of 18 residues. The CDR3 loop reads CASSMTGAWGGGANVLTF. The CDR3 bases are TGTGCCAGTAGTATGACAGGGGCCTGGGGAGGTGGGGCCAACGTCCTGACTTTC.

This clonotype was detected a few times. V usage is TRBV11-1 and J usage is TRBJ2-5, with a tentative D call TRBD1 (5 bases). Germline V gene lookup returns CDR1 SGHAT and CDR2 FQDESV (reference sequence). There are 15 residues in the CDR3. Trimming took off 5 bases at V and 5 bases at J, with 18 bases between the two ends. CDR3 region: CASSPRTRVGETQYF. The CDR3 DNA is TGTGCCAGCAGCCCCCGGACACGGGTTGGGGAGACCCAGTACTTC.

This clonotype was counted ten times or more. V usage is TRBV7-9 and J usage is TRBJ2-7; maybe TRBD1 (6 bases). The CDR3 runs to 14 residues. CDR1 and CDR2 from the germline V gene are SEHNR and FQNEAQ (reference sequence). Trimming removed 3 bases at V and 4 bases at J, with 13 bases between. Written as DNA, the CDR3 is TGTGCCAGCAGCTTGACAGGTCTGGGTTACGAGCAGTACTTC. Protein sequence: CASSLTGLGYEQYF. Combining the CDR3 with reference TRBV7-9 and TRBJ2-7 gives the whole variable domain DTGVSQNPRHKITKRGQNVTFRCDPISEHNRLYWYRQTLGQGPEFLTYFQNEAQLEKSRLLSDRFSAERPKGSFSTLEIQRTEQGDSAMYLCASSLTGLGYEQYFGPGTRLTVT.

V is TRBV2 and J is TRBJ2-5, with a weak D call TRBD2 (6 bases). Germline V CDR1 and CDR2: SNHLY, FYNNEI. V was clipped by 5 bases and J by 4 bases, with 20 bases between them. CDR3 length: 16 amino acids. The CDR3 spells CASSLSRLGAGETQYF. CDR3 nucleotide sequence: TGTGCCAGCAGTCTTTCCAGACTAGGGGCGGGAGAGACCCAGTACTTC.

This clonotype showed up many times. The chain uses TRBV24-1 and TRBJ2-5; 9 nucleotides align to TRBD1. The CDR3 totals 13 residues. Germline values: CDR1 KGHDR, CDR2 SFDVKD. Trimming removed 7 bases from V and 4 bases from J; junction bases left unmatched: 3. The CDR3 is CATRQGAGETQYF. In nucleotides, the CDR3 is TGTGCCACCAGACAGGGGGCGGGAGAGACCCAGTACTTC.

The rearrangement joins TRBV28 to TRBJ2-2, with no clear D. CDR3 length: 13 residues. Trimming took off 2 bases at V and 6 bases at J, with 7 bases between the two ends. In germline, CDR1 is MDHEN, CDR2 SYDVKM. DNA of the CDR3: TGTGCCAGCAGTTTAGACACCTCCGGGGAGCTGTTTTTT. This translates into CASSLDTSGELFF.

A note on this clonotype: This sequence may be a read error, since a much larger clone differs from it by one base. The V gene is TRBV3-1, the J gene TRBJ2-1; TRBD2 might be the D (5 bases). CDR1 and CDR2 from the germline V gene are LGHDT and YNNKEL (reference sequence). There are 12 residues in the CDR3. The CDR3 sequence is CDSADRGIEQFF. Written as DNA, the CDR3 is TGTGACAGCGCCGATAGAGGGATTGAGCAGTTCTTC.

The table lists this clonotype with many counts. The chain combines TRBV2 with TRBJ1-5; D is unclear. From germline, CDR1 is SNHLY and CDR2 FYNNEI. The CDR3 has 14 residues. V lost 1 base to trimming and J lost 6 bases, with 10 bases between them. The CDR3 loop reads CASSEGLGSQPQHF. The CDR3 coding sequence is TGTGCCAGCAGTGAAGGGCTGGGGTCTCAGCCCCAGCATTTT.

The gene calls are TRBV4-1 and TRBJ2-1; 14 bases map to TRBD2. Germline CDR1 reads MGHRA; CDR2 reads YSYEKL. V shed 3 bases and J 3 bases; nucleotides not matched to a gene: 7. The CDR3 loop spans 18 amino acids. The CDR3 is CASSQGGLAGVLYNEQFF. CDR3 in DNA: TGCGCCAGCAGCCAGGGGGGACTAGCGGGAGTCCTCTACAATGAGCAGTTCTTC.

This clonotype was recorded a few times. The chain couples TRBV4-2 to TRBJ1-6; D unclear. The CDR3 length is 15 residues. Trimming removed 1 base at V and 7 bases at J, with 11 bases between. The germline CDR1 and CDR2 sequences are LGHNA and YNFKEQ. Here the CDR3 DNA reads TGTGCCAGCAGCCAAGTTCAGCAACTAAATTCACCCCTCCACTTT. This codes for CASSQVQQLNSPLHF.

The chain has TRBV18 and TRBJ2-7; maybe TRBD1 (5 bases). Trimming took off 6 bases at V and 4 bases at J, with 16 bases between the two ends. This CDR3 spans 14 amino acids. Germline V gives CDR1 KGHSH, CDR2 LQKENI. CDR3 region: CASSQGRTLYEQYF. CDR3 DNA: TGTGCCAGCTCCCAAGGAAGGACACTATACGAGCAGTACTTC.

This clonotype was counted between two and nine times. This chain uses TRBV6-1 with TRBJ1-4; D not resolved. The CDR3 runs 13 residues. In germline, CDR1 is MNHNS, CDR2 SASEGT. Trimming took off 1 base at V and 6 bases at J, with 6 bases between the two ends. The CDR3, as DNA: TGTGCCAGCAGTGAAGGGACTGATGAAAAACTGTTTTTT. Its protein product is CASSEGTDEKLFF.

This clonotype was counted at least ten times. The genes are TRBV15 and TRBJ2-7; TRBD2 is a possible D gene (5 bases). Per the germline V gene, CDR1 is LNHNV and CDR2 is YYDKDF (reference sequence). The germline V and J ends were trimmed by 1 base and 1 base, with 14 bases remaining between them. The length of the CDR3 is 16 residues. CDR3 coding DNA: TGTGCCACCAGCAGAGGGCCGCGAGAGGGTTCCTACGAGCAGTACTTC. Translated: CATSRGPREGSYEQYF.

In its sample, this clonotype was seen a few times. The J gene is TRBJ1-6, the V gene TRBV7-2; D perhaps matches TRBD1 (5 bases). The CDR3 spans 18 residues. V was shortened by 2 bases and J by 4 bases, with 18 bases between the two germline ends. Germline CDR1 reads SGHTA; CDR2 reads FQGNSA. CDR3 in amino acids: CASSLLFRSDSYNSPLHF. CDR3 nucleotide sequence: TGTGCCAGCAGCTTACTATTTAGGTCAGACAGTTATAATTCACCCCTCCACTTT.

This clonotype was counted between two and nine times. The chain joins TRBV28 to TRBJ1-5; the match to TRBD1 covers 10 bases. The CDR3 runs to 18 residues. V was clipped by 1 base and J by 0 bases; unmatched bases: 6. Germline V gene sequence: CDR1 MDHEN, CDR2 SYDVKM. The CDR3 region is CASSLFRGQGDSNQPQHF. CDR3 sequence (DNA): TGTGCCAGCAGTTTATTTCGTGGACAGGGGGATAGCAATCAGCCCCAGCATTTT.

The rearrangement links TRBV7-8 to TRBJ1-4; D is undetermined. The germline CDR1 and CDR2 sequences are SGHVS and FQNEAQ. V dropped 5 bases and J dropped 0 bases, with 7 bases sitting between them. This CDR3 contains 14 residues. CDR3 nucleotide sequence: TGTGCCAGCAGCCTGAGTACAACTAATGAAAAACTGTTTTTT. As protein: CASSLSTTNEKLFF.

This clonotype was seen a few times. The chain has TRBV5-1 and TRBJ2-1, with D tentatively TRBD2 (5 bases). The CDR3 has 16 amino acids. V shed 5 bases and J shed 6 bases, with 21 bases lying between them. From germline, CDR1 is SGHRS and CDR2 YFSETQ. Written as DNA, the CDR3 is TGCGCCAGCAGACACACTATTCCAGACCGGGGCAATGAGCAGTTCTTC. Amino acids: CASRHTIPDRGNEQFF.

At least ten counts were recorded for this clonotype. The chain carries TRBV29-1 and TRBJ2-2, with D perhaps matching TRBD1 (5 bases). V was cut by 6 bases and J by 4 bases, with 24 bases left in between. The germline gives CDR1 SQVTM, CDR2 ANQGSEA. CDR3 length equals 17 residues. The CDR3 reads CSVHSVGAKWVTGELFF. CDR3 nucleotide sequence: TGCAGCGTGCACTCAGTAGGGGCAAAGTGGGTCACCGGGGAGCTGTTTTTT.